The rows below give T cell receptor beta chains drawn from one sample of a study of T cell responses to AZD1222 COVID-19 vaccine. Repertoires were generated with immunoSEQ multiplex PCR, while TCRdb's copy carries only in-frame clones and drops some. The sample contains 80,000 or so clones, around nine tenths of which appear only once. The specimen comprised peripheral blood, sampled 28 days after the second AZD1222 dose. The receptors come from an adult who received the AZD1222 COVID-19 vaccine. Both conserved end residues are part of each CDR3. D genes are given only for firm matches. Size is stated for part of the rows, as once, few or many counts, or as a class when the clone is expanded.

size,D,V,J,DNA,CDR3
-,-,TRBV6-1,TRBJ1-2,TGTGCCAGCAGTGAAGCTTCCGGGACGTCATACTATGGCTACACCTTC,CASSEASGTSYYGYTF
-,-,TRBV3-1/TRBV3-2,TRBJ2-7,TGTGCCAGCACCTACCGGGGGGAGCAGTACTTC,CASTYRGEQYF
once,TRBD2,TRBV11-2,TRBJ2-2,TGTGCCAGCAGCTTAGATCGCCTAGCGGCTAACACCGGGGAGCTGTTTTTT,CASSLDRLAANTGELFF
-,-,TRBV20-1,TRBJ2-7,TGCAGTGCTGGGGGGAGTTACGAGCAGTACTTC,CSAGGSYEQYF
once,-,TRBV6-5,TRBJ1-5,TGTGCCAGCAGGGGACTGGGATTTGGCAATCAGCCCCAGCATTTT,CASRGLGFGNQPQHF
-,-,TRBV7-3,TRBJ1-1,TGTGCCAGCAGCTTAACCCGGACATGGAAGACTGAAGCTTTCTTT,CASSLTRTWKTEAFF
-,-,TRBV6-1,TRBJ1-2,TGTGCCAGCAGTGAATTTGGTGGGGGCTACACCTTC,CASSEFGGGYTF
-,-,TRBV6-5,TRBJ1-5,TGTGCCAGCAGTCCCCCGTGGGGACAGCCCCAGCATTTT,CASSPPWGQPQHF
-,-,TRBV11-2,TRBJ1-5,TGTGCCAGCAGCTTAGAAGCCAGCAATCAGCCCCAGCATTTT,CASSLEASNQPQHF
-,TRBD1,TRBV7-9,TRBJ2-7,TGTGCCAGCAGCTTATATCAGGGGGACGAGCAGTACTTC,CASSLYQGDEQYF
-,-,TRBV7-6,TRBJ2-3,TGTGCCAGCAGCTTGGGGCTAGGGACAGATACGCAGTATTTT,CASSLGLGTDTQYF
-,TRBD2,TRBV7-9,TRBJ2-5,TGTGCCAGCAGCCGGACGGGGGGGCTCCAGGGGACCCAGTACTTC,CASSRTGGLQGTQYF
-,-,TRBV2,TRBJ1-5,TGTGCCAGCAGTGAAGGAGGCAGGGATCAGCCCCAGCATTTT,CASSEGGRDQPQHF
-,TRBD1,TRBV3-1/TRBV3-2,TRBJ1-1,TGTGCCAGTTGGACAGGGGGCTTAACTGAAGCTTTCTTT,CASWTGGLTEAFF
-,-,TRBV19,TRBJ1-5,TGTGCCAGTATGCGGGCAGGGGCTCAGCCCCAGCATTTT,CASMRAGAQPQHF
-,-,TRBV3-1/TRBV3-2,TRBJ1-2,TGTGCCAGCAGCCCCCCCGTCCTGAGAGGATATGGCTACACCTTC,CASSPPVLRGYGYTF
few,TRBD1,TRBV7-9,TRBJ1-2,TGTGCCAGCAGCCATATCGTGAGGGGGCATCATGGCTACACCTTC,CASSHIVRGHHGYTF
-,TRBD2,TRBV2,TRBJ2-5,TGTGCCAGCACACGGGCTAGCGGGGGAGAGACCCAGTACTTC,CASTRASGGETQYF
-,-,TRBV9,TRBJ2-3,TGTGCCAGCAGCGAACCAGGTACAGATACGCAGTATTTT,CASSEPGTDTQYF
-,TRBD1,TRBV29-1,TRBJ1-2,TGCAGCGTTGAAAACAGGGGTTATGGCTACACCTTC,CSVENRGYGYTF
once,-,TRBV27,TRBJ1-3,TGTGCCAGCAGTGAGACGGACCCGAACTCTGGAAACACCATATATTTT,CASSETDPNSGNTIYF
-,-,TRBV6-1,TRBJ2-5,TGTGCCAGCAGTGAACAAAGCCACGGGATGCAAGAGACCCAGTACTTC,CASSEQSHGMQETQYF
once,TRBD2,TRBV4-1,TRBJ2-4,TGCGCCAGCAGAAAGATAGGGGCGGGAGACATTCAGTACTTC,CASRKIGAGDIQYF
-,-,TRBV4-1,TRBJ1-5,TGCGCCAGCAGCCAAGAATTCGGGCAGTACAATCAGCCCCAGCATTTT,CASSQEFGQYNQPQHF
-,-,TRBV29-1,TRBJ2-7,TGCAGCGTTGGGCAGACATCCTACGAGCAGTACTTC,CSVGQTSYEQYF
-,-,TRBV6-1,TRBJ1-1,TGTGCCAGCAGTGACCCACAGGGAGCTTTCTTT,CASSDPQGAFF
-,-,TRBV6-1,TRBJ1-5,TGTGCCAGCAGTGAAGCGGGGGCCTCCAATCAGCCCCAGCATTTT,CASSEAGASNQPQHF
-,-,TRBV7-3,TRBJ1-2,TGTGCCAGCAGCTTAAGCCCCGCGGCGGGCTACACCTTC,CASSLSPAAGYTF
-,-,TRBV9,TRBJ1-3,TGTGCCAGCAGCGTAGCTTCCGGAAACACCATATATTTT,CASSVASGNTIYF
-,TRBD1,TRBV3-1/TRBV3-2,TRBJ1-6,TGTGCCAGCAGCCTCGGGACAGGGTCTCGGTCACCCCTCCACTTT,CASSLGTGSRSPLHF
-,TRBD2,TRBV7-3,TRBJ2-3,TGTGCCAGCAGTTATGAAGGCGGGGGACCGAGCACAGATACGCAGTATTTT,CASSYEGGGPSTDTQYF
-,-,TRBV19,TRBJ1-6,TGTGCCAGTAGCCCCTCCGGGACTAGCGATTCACCCCTCCACTTT,CASSPSGTSDSPLHF
once,-,TRBV11-3,TRBJ2-2,TGTGCTATCGGGAGAGAGGGGGAGCTGTTTTTT,CAIGREGELFF
once,-,TRBV3-1/TRBV3-2,TRBJ2-1,TGTGCCAGCAGCCAAGCTGGCCAGGTGATCTACAATGAGCAGTTCTTC,CASSQAGQVIYNEQFF
once,TRBD1,TRBV5-1,TRBJ2-7,TGCGCCAGCAGCGCGCCCGGGACAGGGCCCTACGAGCAGTACTTC,CASSAPGTGPYEQYF
once,-,TRBV3-1/TRBV3-2,TRBJ1-1,TGTGCCAGCAGCCAAGGGACAGCGAACACTGAAGCTTTCTTT,CASSQGTANTEAFF
-,-,TRBV11-3,TRBJ1-6,TGTGCCAGCAGCTTAGGCGGGGGGACGAATTCACCCCTCCACTTT,CASSLGGGTNSPLHF
-,-,TRBV11-2,TRBJ2-6,TGTGCCAGCAGCCCTCAGGCGTCAGCCAACGTCCTGACTTTC,CASSPQASANVLTF
-,-,TRBV5-1,TRBJ1-6,TGCGCCAGCAGCTTGGTCGGGGGGCCGAAGTCCTATAATTCACCCCTCCACTTT,CASSLVGGPKSYNSPLHF
-,-,TRBV21-1,TRBJ2-7,TGTGCCAGAGACCGACTAGCGGACTCCTACGAGCAGTACTTC,CARDRLADSYEQYF
-,TRBD1,TRBV11-2,TRBJ2-5,TGTGCCAGCAGCTTAGTGGGGGCCAGGGGGCGAGAGACCCAGTACTTC,CASSLVGARGRETQYF
-,TRBD2,TRBV7-6,TRBJ2-7,TGTGCCAGCAGCTCCGGACTAGCCGGGCGGGATGAGCAGTACTTC,CASSSGLAGRDEQYF
-,TRBD1,TRBV4-1,TRBJ1-4,TGCGCCAGCAGCCAGAGGCGACAGGGGGGTTATGAAAAACTGTTTTTT,CASSQRRQGGYEKLFF
-,TRBD1,TRBV6-2/TRBV6-3,TRBJ1-4,TGTGCCAGCAGTTACCACGACAGGGGTGAAAAACTGTTTTTT,CASSYHDRGEKLFF
-,-,TRBV11-3,TRBJ1-6,TGTGCCAGCAGTCCAGATCGGGCTTCACCCCTCCACTTT,CASSPDRASPLHF
-,TRBD1,TRBV7-9,TRBJ1-3,TGTGCCAGCAGCAGGACAGGGATTAGCTCTGGAAACACCATATATTTT,CASSRTGISSGNTIYF
-,-,TRBV2,TRBJ2-1,TGTGCCACCGTCCCGGGACTCAACAATGAGCAGTTCTTC,CATVPGLNNEQFF
-,TRBD1,TRBV7-2,TRBJ1-2,TGTGCCAGCAGCCCAGGGGGCCCGGACTATGGCTACACCTTC,CASSPGGPDYGYTF
once,TRBD1,TRBV9,TRBJ2-1,TGTGCCAGCAGCGACTCCGGGACAGCGACAACTGAGCAGTTCTTC,CASSDSGTATTEQFF
-,-,TRBV27,TRBJ1-4,TGTGCCAGCAGTTTACAGCTAGCAACTAATGAAAAACTGTTTTTT,CASSLQLATNEKLFF
-,-,TRBV19,TRBJ1-2,TGTGCCAGTAATTCCGGGAGGCTCTATGGCTACACCTTC,CASNSGRLYGYTF
few,-,TRBV30,TRBJ1-2,TGTGCCTGGAGTAGGCAAGCGGGGGGCTACACCTTC,CAWSRQAGGYTF